These T cell receptor beta chains were read from a single sample in a study of cytomegalovirus exposure and HLA in healthy donors. TCRdb's copy holds only in-frame clones and misses some; the assay was immunoSEQ multiplex PCR. The table lists approximately 120,000 clones, about 84% of them singletons, with more than 3% in the top ten. Sequenced input: PBMCs. Every receptor here comes from a man younger than 35 in good health and CMV-seropositive. The conserved cysteine and the conserved F or W are not part of the CDR3 here. The D gene is left open where the match is weak.

TRBV14 . ASSQRVVTDTQY
TRBV29-1 . SVKTGTEAF
TRBV2 . ASKGNINQPQH
TRBV13 TRBD1 ASSSDRGITNEKLF
TRBV7-9 . ASSPGLSYNEQF
TRBV19 . ASSIARQIRTEAF
TRBV30 . AWSVDSSSYNEQF
TRBV7-2 TRBD2 ASSLDTLGEGGELF
TRBV19 TRBD1 ASSKRQGPSGNTIY
TRBV29-1 . SVESAGANTGELF
TRBV27 . ASSLGMDTQY
TRBV15 . ATSREGMGGSPLH
TRBV11-2 . ASSSYFGTGELF
TRBV19 TRBD2 ASSMSGRAAGEQF
TRBV10-3 TRBD1 ATGQGTDTQY
TRBV11-2 TRBD1 ASSVTGGEIF
TRBV5-8 . ASSLSRTQY
TRBV6-1 TRBD1 ASRTSGTGVYGYT
TRBV13 TRBD2 ASSPRGGGSYEQY
TRBV27 . ASSNDRVEQY
TRBV9 . ASSVKGEGVRDTQY
TRBV7-9 TRBD1 ASSSEQGSGYT